Given below is one T cell receptor (beta chain) in context. There is no known antigen for this receptor. There are no base qualities to consult, and no much larger clone falls within one base. The library was obtained by PCR. This sample was sequenced with an Illumina HiSeq 2500. TCR libraries were prepared with molecular barcoding, using unique molecular identifiers to normalize TCRbeta repertoire quantification. TCRdb ran its own pipeline on the public reads, namely fastp trimming at Q25 and MiXCR clone calling, and kept in-frame beta chains. Each entry is one CDR3 protein sequence, shown with its most common DNA and genes. This sample holds 600,000 to 700,000 distinct CDR3 sequences; approximately 17% were observed only once. The top ten hold 1.1% of the sample. These data are taken from a study of T-cell reconstitution after alpha-beta-depleted transplantation in children (dated by TCRdb to about 2016). About the study as a whole: Using TCR repertoire profiling, the study quantitatively followed how T-cell immune reconstitution unfolded in children after TCRalphabeta/CD19-depleted allogeneic hematopoietic cell transplantation.

Based on the germline V gene, the CDR1 and CDR2 sequences are SGHVS and FNYEAQ. The CDR3 goes from the cysteine to the phenylalanine over 14 residues. Left in the record is the CDR3 DNA by itself, 42 bases read in frame from the first base. V is cut back by 5 bases and J by 0 bases, with 3 bases in the junction unmatched. This sequence uses TRBV7-6 and TRBJ2-7; TRBD2 fits 8 bases in the junction. Sequenced here: PBMCs from the stem cell graft donor, sampled from the stem cell graft. The receptor comes from a human donor who donated a stem cell graft to a child with acute myeloid leukemia. CDR3 sequence: CASSRGGTSYEQYF. The sequence in DNA is TGTGCCAGCAGCCGCGGGGGGACCTCCTACGAGCAGTACTTC.